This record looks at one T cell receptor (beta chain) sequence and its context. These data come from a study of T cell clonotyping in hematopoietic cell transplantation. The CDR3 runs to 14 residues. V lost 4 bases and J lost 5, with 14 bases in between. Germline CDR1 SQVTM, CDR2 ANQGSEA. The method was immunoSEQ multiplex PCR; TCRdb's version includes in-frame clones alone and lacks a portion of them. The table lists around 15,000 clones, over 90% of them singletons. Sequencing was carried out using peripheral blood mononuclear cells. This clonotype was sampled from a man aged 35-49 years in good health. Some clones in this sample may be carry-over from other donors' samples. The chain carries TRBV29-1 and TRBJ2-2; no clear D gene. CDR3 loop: CSVAVARTTGELFF. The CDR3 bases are TGCAGCGTTGCGGTAGCCCGAACGACCGGGGAGCTGTTTTTT.